This T cell receptor (beta chain) was sequenced for a study of lymphopenia after photon versus proton radiotherapy. Method: immunoSEQ multiplex PCR; TCRdb's copy keeps in-frame clones and lacks some. The sample shows about 160,000 clones, roughly nine tenths of them seen only once. Study-wide findings and caveats: Authors raise, but do not show, better survival with proton therapy. Relative stability marked proton patients; photon patients lost diversity and naive cells. A bigger post-nadir fall in TCR diversity correlated inversely with survival time in deceased patients. Post-nadir diversity loss with photons came from oligoclonal expansion, particularly CD8+ Temra cells.

With regard to this clone: Its specificity is not known.

The CDR3 runs to 15 residues. V gave up 2 bases and J gave up 4 bases; unmatched junction bases: 6. The germline gives CDR1 SGHNT, CDR2 YYREEE (reference sequence). This receptor was identified in a man aged 45 to 65 with gastric cancer. This rearrangement joins TRBV5-4 to TRBJ2-5, with TRBD2 identical over 9 bases. Sequenced here: peripheral blood, sampled from a patient treated with photon-based radiotherapy. The CDR3 DNA sequence: TGTGCCAGCAGCTTACATAGCGGGAGTGGAGAGACCCAGTACTTC. This codes for CASSLHSGSGETQYF.